Listed here are 26 T cell receptor beta chains from one sample, sequenced in a study of shared clonotypes between healthy human individuals. The method was immunoSEQ multiplex PCR; TCRdb's version includes in-frame clones alone and lacks a portion of them. The sample has 98,000 or so clones; under 70% are singletons. Sequenced sample: memory CD8+ T cells sorted from blood. The subset denotes: CD45RO+ cells pooled with CCR7-negative TemRA cells. The receptors originated from a woman in her twenties or thirties in good health.

V gene TRBV7-9 combines with J gene TRBJ2-7; D may be TRBD1 (7 bases). Germline V CDR1 and CDR2: SEHNR, FQNEAQ (reference sequence). Trimming removed 1 base at V and 2 bases at J, with 21 bases between. This CDR3 has 18 amino acids. The CDR3 loop reads CASSLVRGARLIPYEQYF. CDR3 in DNA: TGTGCCAGCAGCTTAGTCAGGGGGGCTCGCCTAATTCCCTACGAGCAGTACTTC.

The chain has TRBV10-1 and TRBJ1-1; unclear D gene. CDR3 length equals 13 residues. Per germline, CDR1 WNHNN and CDR2 SYGVQD (reference sequence). V was trimmed by 6 bases and J by 1 base, leaving 9 bases between them. The CDR3 sequence: CASSQSRNTEAFF. The CDR3 DNA reads TGCGCCAGCAGCCAGTCACGGAACACTGAAGCTTTCTTT.

This clone turned up a few times. V and J are TRBV4-1 and TRBJ2-5, with D hard to call. Germline V gives CDR1 MGHRA, CDR2 YSYEKL. Trimming shortened V by 0 bases and J by 13 bases, and 9 bases separated the two germline ends. The CDR3 loop spans 11 amino acids. The CDR3 is CASSQEGVPYF. The CDR3 coding sequence is TGCGCCAGCAGCCAAGAAGGAGTTCCGTACTTC.

This clone was counted ten times or more. This rearrangement joins TRBV4-1 to TRBJ2-1, with TRBD2 matching over 9 bases. CDR3 size: 15 residues. Looked up from germline, CDR1 is MGHRA and CDR2 is YSYEKL. J gave up 4 bases and V 4 bases, and 5 bases lay outside the gene matches. Written as DNA, the CDR3 is TGCGCCAGCAGCCCGACTAGCGGAGAATACAATGAGCAGTTCTTC. Encoded protein: CASSPTSGEYNEQFF.

The chain is built from TRBV6-5 and TRBJ2-7; D uncertain. Per the germline V gene, CDR1 is MNHEY and CDR2 is SVGAGI. The CDR3 length is 14 residues. V was pared by 5 bases and J by 3 bases, with 14 bases between. CDR3 DNA: TGTGCCAGCAGTACTCCCTCGACCGGCTACGAGCAGTACTTC. It is translated as CASSTPSTGYEQYF.

This sequence joins TRBV4-1 and TRBJ2-7; the D gene is possibly TRBD1 (6 bases). Germline V gives CDR1 MGHRA, CDR2 YSYEKL. V was shortened by 3 bases and J by 4 bases, with 7 bases between the two germline ends. The CDR3 has 12 residues. In nucleotides, the CDR3 is TGCGCCAGCAGCCAGACAGGTTACGAGCAGTACTTC. The encoded protein is CASSQTGYEQYF.

This chain links TRBV25-1 with TRBJ2-7, with TRBD1 matching 9 bases. Losses at the gene ends were 2 bases for V and 2 bases for J; bases not matched to a gene: 4. This CDR3 contains 15 residues. Per germline, CDR1 MGHDK and CDR2 SYGVNS. CDR3 amino acids: CASSEEDRGAYEQYF. In DNA form, the CDR3 reads TGTGCCAGCAGTGAAGAGGACAGGGGCGCCTACGAGCAGTACTTC.

The V gene is TRBV6-6, the J gene TRBJ2-7; 9 bases map to TRBD1. The CDR3 is 14 amino acids. Germline CDR1 reads MNHNY; CDR2 reads SVGAGI (reference sequence). J was trimmed by 3 bases and V by 1 base; bases with no gene match: 1. The CDR3 DNA is TGTGCCAGCAGTTACTGGACAGGGGTCTACGAGCAGTACTTC. As protein: CASSYWTGVYEQYF.

The V gene is TRBV29-1, the J gene TRBJ2-2; maybe TRBD2 (6 bases). V was clipped by 6 bases and J by 3 bases, with 11 bases between them. The CDR3 runs to 13 residues. Germline V gene lookup returns CDR1 SQVTM and CDR2 ANQGSEA. CDR3 coding DNA: TGCAGCGTCGTAGCGGCAGACACCGGGGAGCTGTTTTTT. Amino acid sequence: CSVVAADTGELFF.

The sample holds one count of this clone. J is TRBJ2-7 and V is TRBV7-2; 10 positions agree with TRBD2. This CDR3 region has 14 residues. The trim removed 4 bases at V and 3 bases at J, leaving 3 bases unmatched. Germline V gene data show CDR1 as SGHTA and CDR2 as FQGNSA. CDR3 sequence reads: CASSWTSGNYEQYF. Here the CDR3 DNA reads TGTGCCAGCAGCTGGACTAGCGGTAACTACGAGCAGTACTTC.

This chain uses TRBV6-5 with TRBJ1-1; a weak D match, TRBD1 (6 bases). The V end was cut by 3 bases, the J end by 0 bases, with 8 bases between. Germline CDR1 reads MNHEY; CDR2 reads SVGAGI. There are 14 residues in the CDR3. CDR3 residues: CASSYTGMNTEAFF. CDR3 DNA sequence: TGTGCCAGCAGTTATACAGGGATGAACACTGAAGCTTTCTTT.

The chain carries TRBV19 and TRBJ2-5; 11 bases are a match to TRBD2. The CDR3 has 15 residues. In germline, CDR1 is LNHDA, CDR2 SQIVND (reference sequence). V dropped 6 bases and J dropped 5; count of bases not matched to a gene: 8. In nucleotides, the CDR3 is TGTGCCAGTAGACCACTAGCGGGAGAGGTGGAGACCCAGTACTTC. Translating it yields CASRPLAGEVETQYF. Drawing the rest from reference TRBV19 and TRBJ2-5, the complete variable domain is DGGITQSPKYLFRKEGQNVTLSCEQNLNHDAMYWYRQDPGQGLRLIYYSQIVNDFQKGDIAEGYSVSREKKESFPLTVTSAQKNPTAFYLCASRPLAGEVETQYFGPGTRLLVL.

The V call is TRBV6-1, the J call TRBJ2-7, with 13 bases identical to TRBD2. The CDR3 runs 17 residues. After removal of 4 bases from V and 2 bases from J, the junction contained 8 bases not matched to a gene. Germline V CDR1 and CDR2: MNHNS, SASEGT. CDR3 sequence (DNA): TGTGCCAGCAGTGTTTCCCGACTAGCGGGAGGACCCTACGAGCAGTACTTC. Amino acid sequence: CASSVSRLAGGPYEQYF.

The chain links TRBV7-9 to TRBJ2-1; the D gene could be TRBD1 or TRBD2 (6 bases each). CDR1 and CDR2 (germline): SEHNR, FQNEAQ (reference sequence). V dropped 5 bases and J dropped 7 bases, with 18 bases sitting between them. CDR3 length: 15 residues. CDR3 residues: CASSPTGSGGNEQFF. The DNA of the CDR3 is TGTGCCAGCAGCCCTACAGGGTCTGGGGGGAATGAGCAGTTCTTC.

This chain joins TRBV28 and TRBJ1-2, with D unresolved. The CDR3 extends over 13 amino acids. Germline V gene lookup returns CDR1 MDHEN and CDR2 SYDVKM. Between the trimmed V and J ends, which lost 7 bases and 7 bases, there was a span of 16 bases. CDR3 loop: CASTPAADSGYTF. The CDR3 DNA is TGTGCCAGCACCCCCGCTGCTGACTCTGGCTACACCTTC.

A note on this clone: Within the sample, other DNA sequences also encode this same CDR3. The chain couples TRBV11-2 to TRBJ2-7; 11 nucleotides agree with TRBD1. CDR1 and CDR2 from the germline V gene are SGHAT and FQNNGV. Trimming at V came to 0 bases and at J to 5 bases, leaving 3 bases not matched to a gene. This CDR3 has 15 amino acids. CDR3: CASSLEGQGVNEQYF. In DNA form, the CDR3 reads TGTGCCAGCAGCTTAGAGGGACAGGGGGTCAACGAGCAGTACTTC.

The V and J genes are TRBV11-2 and TRBJ2-7, with D tentatively TRBD2 (5 bases). This CDR3 region has 11 residues. CDR1 SGHAT and CDR2 FQNNGV come from the germline V gene. V lost 3 bases and J lost 7, with 7 bases in between. CDR3 region: CASSFTGEQYF. CDR3 coding DNA: TGTGCCAGCAGCTTCACGGGGGAGCAGTACTTC.

This clone was seen a handful of times. V gene TRBV6-4 combines with J gene TRBJ2-4; no clear D. Trimming took off 0 bases at V and 6 bases at J, with 9 bases between the two ends. The length of the CDR3 is 14 residues. Germline CDR1 reads MRHNA; CDR2 reads SNTAGT. DNA for the CDR3: TGTGCCAGCAGTGACTCGTCAGACCTAAACATTCAGTACTTC. It translates to CASSDSSDLNIQYF.

CDR3 residues: CASSSGVGRGDEQYF. The DNA of the CDR3 is TGTGCCAGCAGCTCGGGGGTGGGCAGGGGCGACGAGCAGTACTTC. V is TRBV7-6 and J is TRBJ2-7; perhaps D is TRBD1 or TRBD2 (6 bases each). Trimming shortened V by 4 bases and J by 5 bases, and 18 bases separated the two germline ends. The CDR3 runs 15 residues. Looked up from germline, CDR1 is SGHVS and CDR2 is FNYEAQ.

This clone was seen only a few times. The gene calls are TRBV4-1 and TRBJ2-7, with D unresolved. V dropped 0 bases and J dropped 0 bases, with 12 bases sitting between them. Germline V gene data show CDR1 as MGHRA and CDR2 as YSYEKL. This CDR3 comprises 16 residues. CDR3 protein: CASSQDSSFPSYEQYF. As DNA, the CDR3 is TGCGCCAGCAGCCAAGACTCGAGTTTTCCCTCCTACGAGCAGTACTTC.

CDR3 region: CASSRSSYNSPLHF. The CDR3 region has the DNA TGTGCCAGCAGCCGTAGCTCCTATAATTCACCCCTCCACTTT. The chain is built from TRBV6-5 and TRBJ1-6; no clear D. Germline V gene sequence: CDR1 MNHEY, CDR2 SVGAGI. This CDR3 is built from 14 residues. The V and J ends lost 6 bases and 0 bases respectively, with 6 bases between them.

The J gene is TRBJ2-7, the V gene TRBV27; D is possibly TRBD1 (5 bases). Germline CDR1 is MNHEY and CDR2 is SMNVEV (reference sequence). This CDR3 is built from 12 residues. V was cut by 4 bases and J by 4 bases, with 8 bases left in between. The CDR3 here is CASSSTGYEQYF. The CDR3 nucleotides read TGTGCCAGCAGTTCCACAGGTTACGAGCAGTACTTC.

The rearrangement uses TRBV2 and TRBJ2-2; D might be TRBD2 (5 bases). The length of the CDR3 is 14 residues. Trimming shortened V by 7 bases and J by 5 bases, and 14 bases separated the two germline ends. Germline CDR1 SNHLY, CDR2 FYNNEI. The CDR3 spells CASKRTPGTGELFF. CDR3 in DNA: TGTGCCAGCAAAAGGACTCCGGGAACCGGGGAGCTGTTTTTT.

CDR3 in DNA: TGTGCCAGTAGGGATTTCGGACAGGGGGCGCATCAGCCCCAGCATTTT. It encodes CASRDFGQGAHQPQHF. This chain uses TRBV19 with TRBJ1-5; 11 bases match TRBD1. CDR1 is LNHDA and CDR2 is SQIVND in the germline V gene (reference sequence). J lost 5 bases, V lost 6 bases, and 9 bases had no gene match. The CDR3 is 16 amino acids.

V gene TRBV9 combines with J gene TRBJ2-4, with 14 bases fitting TRBD2. Germline V CDR1 and CDR2: SGDLS, YYNGEE. Germline trimming cut 0 bases from V and 3 bases from J; bases unmatched to any gene: 5. The CDR3 contains 18 residues. The DNA of the CDR3 is TGTGCCAGCAGCGTAGGGGGACTAGCGGGAGAGGGCAAAAACATTCAGTACTTC. This translates into CASSVGGLAGEGKNIQYF.

This chain joins TRBV28 and TRBJ2-7; D gene unclear. V dropped 5 bases and J dropped 4 bases, with 12 bases sitting between them. CDR3 size: 13 residues. Germline values: CDR1 MDHEN, CDR2 SYDVKM. CDR3 in DNA: TGTGCCAGCAGTGCATTCGTGAGTTACGAGCAGTACTTC. Translation: CASSAFVSYEQYF.